The 22 T cell receptor beta chains in this list originate from one sample, sequenced in a study of identical twins. TCRdb ran MiXCR on the 5' RACE reads and lists one entry per CDR3 protein. The sample lists under 800,000 distinct CDR3 sequences, 20% to 25% seen once, with roughly 4% in the top ten. The sample was also linked to a second study, of T cells expressing NK-cell markers.

The sequenced sample was PBMCs. All receptors derive from a woman between 18 and 29 years old in good health.

The chain combines TRBV6-2 or TRBV6-3 with TRBJ2-3; no clear D gene. The germline V gene has CDR1 MNHEY and CDR2 SVGEGT. V lost 4 bases, J lost 0 bases, and 11 bases lay in between. CDR3 length: 15 amino acids. The CDR3 nucleotides read TGTGCCAGCAGTTTCGAGGTAGAGAGCACAGATACGCAGTATTTT. Its translation is CASSFEVESTDTQYF.

For the CDR3, the DNA is TGTGCCAGCAGCTTTCGCGCGGCGAACACCGGGGAGCTGTTTTTT. It translates to CASSFRAANTGELFF. V is TRBV7-9 and J is TRBJ2-2; D uncertain. Germline values: CDR1 SEHNR, CDR2 FQNEAQ (reference sequence). V was shortened by 3 bases and J by 0 bases, with 8 bases between the two germline ends. This CDR3 is built from 15 residues.

The chain carries TRBV20-1 and TRBJ2-3; either TRBD1 or TRBD2 may fit D (5 bases each). The V end lost 6 bases, the J end lost 5 bases, and 18 bases lay between the germline ends. Germline values: CDR1 DFQATT, CDR2 SNEGSKA (reference sequence). This CDR3 has 14 residues. CDR3 sequence: CSAPPPGLGDTQYF. CDR3 coding DNA: TGCAGTGCCCCTCCGCCGGGGCTGGGAGATACGCAGTATTTT.

The chain combines TRBV20-1 with TRBJ1-2; a weak D match, TRBD1 (5 bases). The length of the CDR3 is 14 residues. Germline V CDR1 and CDR2: DFQATT, SNEGSKA (reference sequence). Trimming stripped 1 base from V and 7 bases from J, with 16 bases between. The CDR3 sequence: CSARGSGVSGGYTF. The DNA for the CDR3 is TGCAGTGCTAGAGGTTCGGGGGTATCGGGTGGCTACACCTTC.

This sequence joins TRBV20-1 and TRBJ2-5, with unresolved D. V was clipped by 6 bases and J by 5 bases, with 10 bases between them. Germline CDR1 is DFQATT and CDR2 is SNEGSKA (reference sequence). The CDR3 extends over 11 amino acids. This CDR3 is CSALLRETQYF. CDR3 sequence (DNA): TGCAGTGCGTTACTTCGGGAGACCCAGTACTTC.

V is TRBV3-1 and J is TRBJ2-1; 14 nucleotides align to TRBD2. The CDR3 consists of 14 residues. The V and J ends lost 7 bases and 7 bases, in that order; junction bases with no gene match: 3. CDR1 and CDR2 from the germline V gene are LGHDT and YNNKEL (reference sequence). The CDR3 sequence is CASTRTSGRNEQFF. The CDR3 coding sequence is TGTGCCAGCACCCGGACTAGCGGGAGGAATGAGCAGTTCTTC.

The rearrangement uses TRBV20-1 and TRBJ2-1, with D maybe TRBD2 (5 bases). The ends were cut back, 2 bases at V and 9 bases at J, with 20 bases in the middle. The germline V gene encodes CDR1 DFQATT and CDR2 SNEGSKA (reference sequence). The CDR3 covers 15 residues. The CDR3 nucleotides read TGCAGTGCTAGAACGGGAAAGGGCAGCCACTCTGAGCAGTTCTTC. The encoded protein is CSARTGKGSHSEQFF.

This clonotype was observed at least ten times. The gene calls are TRBV12-3 or TRBV12-4 and TRBJ1-6; TRBD1 matches 8 bases. The CDR3 has 13 amino acids. Trimming removed 6 bases from V and 8 bases from J; junction bases left unmatched: 3. CDR3 residues: CASRGTGYSPLHF. The CDR3 DNA sequence: TGTGCCAGCAGGGGGACAGGTTATTCACCCCTCCACTTT.

The table lists this clonotype with a few counts. The chain has TRBV19 and TRBJ2-1; D is possibly TRBD2 (6 bases). There are 17 residues in the CDR3. Germline V gene data show CDR1 as LNHDA and CDR2 as SQIVND (reference sequence). Trimming removed 0 bases at V and 0 bases at J, with 12 bases between. DNA for the CDR3: TGTGCCAGTAGTATAGACGCTACTAGCCCCTCCTACAATGAGCAGTTCTTC. Protein sequence: CASSIDATSPSYNEQFF.

The chain carries TRBV5-4 and TRBJ2-3, with D maybe TRBD2 (6 bases). The CDR3 has 12 residues. Trimming took 3 bases from V and 14 from J, leaving 16 bases between them. Germline values: CDR1 SGHNT, CDR2 YYREEE (reference sequence). The CDR3 reads CASSSINGGLYF. Written as DNA, the CDR3 is TGTGCCAGCAGCTCGATCAACGGGGGTTTGTATTTT.

The chain links TRBV7-2 to TRBJ2-5; maybe TRBD2 (5 bases). CDR1 SGHTA and CDR2 FQGNSA come from the germline V gene. This CDR3 has 12 amino acids. Trimming pared 4 bases from V and 9 bases from J, leaving 12 bases between. CDR3 in DNA: TGTGCCAGCAGCTCTGTCCGGAGGCCCCAGTACTTC. It is translated as CASSSVRRPQYF.

The chain links TRBV18 to TRBJ2-1, with 7 nucleotides matching TRBD2. Per the germline V gene, CDR1 is KGHSH and CDR2 is LQKENI. The V segment lost 0 bases and the J segment 3 bases; nucleotides outside the gene matches: 5. This CDR3 region has 16 residues. CDR3 nucleotides: TGTGCCAGCTCACCACCGGGCGGGAGTAACTACAATGAGCAGTTCTTC. Translation: CASSPPGGSNYNEQFF.

The V and J genes are TRBV2 and TRBJ2-1; D is perhaps TRBD2 (5 bases). V lost 4 bases and J 9 bases, leaving 13 bases between the germline ends. CDR3 size: 13 residues. Per germline, CDR1 SNHLY and CDR2 FYNNEI. The CDR3 protein is CASSGTLRGEQFF. The CDR3 DNA sequence: TGTGCCAGCAGTGGGACTCTCCGGGGTGAGCAGTTCTTC.

The gene calls are TRBV28 and TRBJ1-5, with D tentatively TRBD1 (6 bases). The CDR3 extends over 14 amino acids. V lost 8 bases to trimming and J lost 0 bases, with 11 bases between them. Germline V CDR1 and CDR2: MDHEN, SYDVKM. CDR3 sequence reads: CASGGQTSNQPQHF. CDR3 nucleotide sequence: TGTGCCAGCGGTGGACAGACTAGCAATCAGCCCCAGCATTTT.

This clonotype was found a few times. The V call is TRBV12-3 or TRBV12-4, the J call TRBJ2-1; 9 bases agree with TRBD2. V lost 3 bases to trimming and J lost 5 bases; unmatched junction nucleotides: 5. This CDR3 region has 15 residues. CDR3 residues: CASSFSGGGHNEQFF. In DNA, the CDR3 is TGTGCCAGCAGTTTTAGCGGGGGAGGCCACAATGAGCAGTTCTTC.

V is TRBV7-9 and J is TRBJ2-7, with unresolved D. Germline V gives CDR1 SEHNR, CDR2 FQNEAQ (reference sequence). The CDR3 runs 12 residues. V lost 5 bases to trimming and J lost 3 bases, with 8 bases between them. CDR3 DNA sequence: TGTGCCAGCAGCGTACAAGACTACGAGCAGTACTTC. This codes for CASSVQDYEQYF. The entire variable domain, with the rest obtained from reference TRBV7-9 and TRBJ2-7, is as follows: DTGVSQNPRHKITKRGQNVTFRCDPISEHNRLYWYRQTLGQGPEFLTYFQNEAQLEKSRLLSDRFSAERPKGSFSTLEIQRTEQGDSAMYLCASSVQDYEQYFGPGTRLTVT.

This clonotype has a count of ten or more. The chain links TRBV20-1 to TRBJ2-7; 8 nucleotides agree with TRBD1. V lost 0 bases, J lost 3 bases, and 1 base stayed unmatched. CDR1 DFQATT and CDR2 SNEGSKA come from the germline V gene (reference sequence). CDR3 size: 13 residues. DNA of the CDR3: TGCAGTGCTAGAGATGGACAGGGCTACGAGCAGTACTTC. The encoded protein is CSARDGQGYEQYF.

This clonotype was recorded a few times. The chain couples TRBV6-2 or TRBV6-3 to TRBJ1-1; D unclear. The CDR3 loop spans 12 amino acids. Trimming cost V 4 bases and J 6 bases, with 9 bases left between them. The germline V gene encodes CDR1 MNHEY and CDR2 SVGEGT. CDR3 sequence: CASSSEGAEAFF. CDR3 coding DNA: TGTGCCAGCAGTTCCGAGGGCGCTGAAGCTTTCTTT.

The chain employs TRBV11-2 and TRBJ2-1; D possibly matches TRBD1 or TRBD2 (5 bases each). Germline lookup yields CDR1 SGHAT and CDR2 FQNNGV. This CDR3 is built from 15 residues. With 3 bases removed from V and 4 bases from J, the gap between germline ends came to 13 bases. The CDR3, as DNA: TGTGCCAGCAGCTTTCCCGGGACGGGATACAATGAGCAGTTCTTC. Protein product: CASSFPGTGYNEQFF.

The chain is built from TRBV11-1 and TRBJ2-7, with D perhaps matching TRBD1 (6 bases). The V gene's germline CDR1 is SGHAT and CDR2 FQDESV (reference sequence). This CDR3 is built from 18 residues. Trimming pared 5 bases from V and 8 bases from J, leaving 31 bases between. CDR3 loop: CASSPRRGPTLGALKQYF. CDR3 sequence (DNA): TGTGCCAGCAGCCCCCGCAGGGGACCTACACTAGGGGCCCTGAAGCAGTACTTC.

In its sample, this clonotype was seen a few times. V and J are TRBV6-1 and TRBJ2-7, with TRBD1 matching 10 bases. CDR3 length equals 14 residues. Germline lookup yields CDR1 MNHNS and CDR2 SASEGT. The V segment lost 7 bases and the J segment 5 bases; nucleotides outside the gene matches: 8. DNA for the CDR3: TGTGCCAGCACTCCCAGGGGGACAGGGGACGAGCAGTACTTC. Its protein product is CASTPRGTGDEQYF.

This clonotype was seen only a few times. V and J are TRBV3-1 and TRBJ2-2; D possibly corresponds to TRBD1 (5 bases). CDR3 size: 14 residues. Deletions cut 1 base from V and 4 bases from J, with 7 bases between. Germline values: CDR1 LGHDT, CDR2 YNNKEL (reference sequence). Here the CDR3 DNA reads TGTGCCAGCAGCCAAGCGACAGCCACCGGGGAGCTGTTTTTT. Amino acids: CASSQATATGELFF.